The clone carrying this T cell receptor (beta chain) came up a few times. What it binds is not known. This sample was included in a study of identical twins. TCRdb processed the 5' RACE reads anew with MiXCR; each CDR3 protein has one entry. Among a few hundred thousand distinct CDR3 sequences, 9.5% to 10% were seen once, and the ten largest hold approximately 3%. General study results and limits: Modelling underestimated the level of out-of-frame TCR alpha sharing observed in monozygotic twins.

The germline CDR1 and CDR2 sequences are MNHEY and SVGAGI. There are 12 residues in the CDR3. Deletions cut 0 bases from V and 12 bases from J, with 11 bases between. The data also belong to a second study, concerning yellow fever vaccine responses in identical twins.

This clonotype was sampled from a woman between 18 and 29 years old in good health. Sample: PBMCs. J is TRBJ2-5 and V is TRBV6-5; D unresolved. The CDR3 nucleotides are TGTGCCAGCAGTTACTCGGACGCTATTAAGTACTTC. The encoded protein is CASSYSDAIKYF.